A single sample gave rise to the 11 T cell receptor beta chains below, sequenced in a study of shared clonotypes between healthy human individuals. Measured with immunoSEQ multiplex PCR; TCRdb has only the in-frame clones, and not every one. The top ten hold more than 0.45% of the sample, which has roughly 1 million clones, approximately 80% seen once. Sequenced: memory CD4+ T cells from PBMCs. The subset was: CD45RA-negative fraction. The receptors stem from a young man in good health. Some clones in this sample may be carry-over from other donors' samples.

Only a few counts were recorded for this clone. The chain combines TRBV5-1 with TRBJ1-2; 9 positions match TRBD1. The CDR3 totals 15 residues. Germline V gene data show CDR1 as SGHRS and CDR2 as YFSETQ. V was pared by 3 bases and J by 0 bases, with 3 bases of the junction left unmatched. The CDR3, as DNA: TGCGCCAGCAGCTCCCGGACAGGGGCTAACTATGGCTACACCTTC. Amino acid sequence: CASSSRTGANYGYTF.

This clone has only a few counts. One end of the junction fails to match germline, which may point to a read error. The DNA of the CDR3 is TGTGCCAGCAGCTTGGGACTAGCGGGAGACTACCAGCAGTACTTC. Translated, it gives CASSLGLAGDYQQYF. The chain carries TRBV5-4 and TRBJ2-7; 12 bases are a match to TRBD2. The CDR3 has 15 residues. Per the germline V gene, CDR1 is SGHNT and CDR2 is YYREEE (reference sequence).

V gene TRBV5-3 combines with J gene TRBJ1-3, with D tentatively TRBD1 (5 bases). TRBV5-3 is an ORF for which the function is uncertain. The CDR3 sequence is 14 residues long. Trimming removed 8 bases from V and 0 bases from J, with 12 bases in between. CDR3 sequence: CASKGRFSGNTIYF. The DNA for the CDR3 is TGTGCCAGCAAGGGACGTTTCTCTGGAAACACCATATATTTT.

As for this clone: A junction boundary mismatches the germline segment, possibly from a read error. Other DNA sequences within the sample encode an identical CDR3. This chain's CDR3 is CASSIGLSYYNEQFF. The CDR3 region has the DNA TGTGCCAGTAGTATTGGGCTATCCTATTACAATGAACAGTTCTTC. The chain recombines TRBV19 with TRBJ2-1; the D is unclear. The CDR3 sequence is 15 residues long. Germline V CDR1 and CDR2: LNHDA, SQIVND (reference sequence).

The gene calls are TRBV5-1 and TRBJ1-2, with D maybe TRBD1 (5 bases). V was clipped by 2 bases and J by 2 bases, with 16 bases between them. Germline V lookup: CDR1 SGHRS, CDR2 YFSETQ. This CDR3 has 16 amino acids. CDR3 amino acids: CASSFGAGSSNYGYTF. In nucleotides, the CDR3 is TGCGCCAGCAGCTTTGGGGCAGGGAGCTCGAACTATGGCTACACCTTC.

This clone was counted a single time. The gene calls are TRBV7-2 and TRBJ2-3; TRBD2 is a possible D gene (6 bases). Germline assignment: CDR1 SGHTA and CDR2 FQGNSA. CDR3 length: 15 residues. This CDR3 reads CATAMMQDYLNTQYF. The CDR3 DNA reads as TGTGCTACAGCTATGATGCAGGACTATTTGAATACGCAGTATTTT. Complete variable domain (other parts from reference TRBV7-2 and TRBJ2-3): GAGVSQSPSNKVTEKGKDVELRCDPISGHTALYWYRQSLGQGLEFLIYFQGNSAPDKSGLPSDRFSAERTGGSVSTLTIQRTQQEDSAVYLCATAMMQDYLNTQYFGPGTRLTVL.

The genes are TRBV5-1 and TRBJ2-2; tentatively, D is TRBD2 (7 bases). V was trimmed by 4 bases and J by 2 bases, leaving 21 bases between them. From germline, CDR1 is SGHRS and CDR2 YFSETQ. This CDR3 is 18 amino acids long. In DNA, the CDR3 is TGCGCCAGCAGCGGGAGGGCAGGGGCGCTAAGAAACACCGGGGAGCTGTTTTTT. The encoded protein is CASSGRAGALRNTGELFF.

CDR3 DNA: TGTGCCAGCAGCGCTCCCGGGACTTCTCACACCGGGGAGCTGTTTTTT. This sequence encodes CASSAPGTSHTGELFF. This rearrangement joins TRBV9 to TRBJ2-2; D possibly corresponds to TRBD2 (6 bases). Germline V CDR1 and CDR2: SGDLS, YYNGEE. The V and J ends lost 3 bases and 3 bases respectively, with 15 bases between them. CDR3 length: 16 amino acids.

This clone appeared a few times. The chain recombines TRBV2 with TRBJ1-3; D remains unclear. This CDR3 is 13 amino acids long. CDR1 SNHLY and CDR2 FYNNEI come from the germline V gene. V was clipped by 4 bases and J by 2 bases, with 6 bases between them. In DNA form, the CDR3 reads TGTGCCAGCAGTGGAGGGACTGGAAACACCATATATTTT. Amino acid sequence: CASSGGTGNTIYF.

The chain has TRBV5-1 and TRBJ2-7; TRBD1 matches at 9 bases. Germline CDR1 is SGHRS and CDR2 is YFSETQ. The V and J ends lost 6 bases and 6 bases, in that order; junction bases with no gene match: 10. The CDR3 covers 14 residues. The chain's CDR3 is CASTPGTGSSEQYF. The CDR3 region has the DNA TGCGCCAGCACCCCCGGGACAGGGTCTTCCGAGCAGTACTTC.

As DNA, the CDR3 is TGTGCCAGCAATCGGGAGGTATTCGGTGAGCAGTTCTTC. Translating gives CASNREVFGEQFF. J is TRBJ2-1 and V is TRBV2; 7 positions match TRBD2. J gave up 9 bases and V 7 bases, and 9 bases lay outside the gene matches. The CDR3 sequence is 13 residues long. Germline lookup yields CDR1 SNHLY and CDR2 FYNNEI.